This T cell receptor (beta chain) was profiled in a study of blood T cell repertoires in COVID-19. Overall study context: From the United States, Italy and Spain came samples of acute and convalescent COVID-19.

The study assigned cohorts using participant-reported clinical history. J gave up 8 bases and V 0 bases, and 10 bases lay outside the gene matches. Germline V lookup: CDR1 MGHRA, CDR2 YSYEKL. The CDR3 extends over 16 amino acids. The data were produced by immunoSEQ multiplex PCR, yet TCRdb's version contains in-frame clones alone and is incomplete. The sample carries approximately 220,000 clones, about 83% recorded once. The source is a woman aged 50 to 60 who had been exposed to COVID-19. The chain uses TRBV4-1 and TRBJ1-1, with 9 bases identical to TRBD1. Sequencing was performed on PBMCs or T cells enriched from blood (not recorded which). In nucleotides, the CDR3 is TGCGCCAGCAGCCAAGACTTCCCGGGACAGGGTCCCGAAGCTTTCTTT. Amino acid sequence: CASSQDFPGQGPEAFF.